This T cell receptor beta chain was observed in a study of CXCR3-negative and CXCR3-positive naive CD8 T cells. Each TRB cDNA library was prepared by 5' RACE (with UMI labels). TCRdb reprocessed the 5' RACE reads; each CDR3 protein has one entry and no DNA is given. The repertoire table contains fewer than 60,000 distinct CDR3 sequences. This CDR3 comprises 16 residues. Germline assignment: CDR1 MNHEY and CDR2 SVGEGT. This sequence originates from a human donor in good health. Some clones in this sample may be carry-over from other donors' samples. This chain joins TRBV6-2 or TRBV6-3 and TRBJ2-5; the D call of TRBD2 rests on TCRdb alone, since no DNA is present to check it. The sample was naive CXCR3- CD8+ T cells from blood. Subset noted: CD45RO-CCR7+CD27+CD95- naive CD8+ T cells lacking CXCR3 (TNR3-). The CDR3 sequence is CASSRSSGRALETQYF.